Below, one T cell receptor (delta chain) is given with its context. The protein TCRdb lists belongs to a much larger clone and differs from this DNA's translation at residue 9, which points to a read error; the protein shown is made from the DNA. TCRdb reanalysed the RT-PCR reads with CATT. The sample comprises under 2,000 delta-chain clones, 2% to 2.5% of which are singletons, and roughly 49% rests with the top ten. The record originates from a study of gamma-delta T cells after stem cell transplantation. The TCR comes from a human donor. It is not recorded whose cells these are; they may come from a transplant donor. The specimen was gamma-delta T cells.

The CDR3, as DNA: TGTGCCTGTGACACTCTGGGGGTTGGTGATAAACTCATCTTT. This gives the protein CACDTLGVGDKLIF. V usage is TRDV2 and J usage is TRDJ1, with 7 bases aligning to TRDD3. V lost 1 base, J lost 5 bases, and 6 bases stayed unmatched. CDR3 size: 14 residues. Germline V gene data show CDR1 as GEAIGNYY and CDR2 as EKD.